Listed below are T cell receptor beta chains from one sample, sequenced in a study of Ad26.COV2.S vaccination and SARS-CoV-2 variants. The method was immunoSEQ multiplex PCR; TCRdb's version includes in-frame clones alone and lacks a portion of them. Among roughly 270,000 clones, 87% were seen once, and the ten largest hold about 3.6%. Sequencing was performed on peripheral blood, taken in a trial of Ad26.COV2.S vaccine versus placebo. The receptor set was obtained from a person aged 18-60 years who received the Ad26.COV2.S COVID-19 vaccine or a placebo. The CDR3 runs from the conserved cysteine through the conserved F or W. The D gene is left open where the match is weak. The size field is filled for only some rows; it gives once, few, many or a size class.

TRBD2	TRBV4-3	TRBJ2-3	-	19	CASSQDPGTSGGARDTQYF	TGCGCCAGCAGCCAAGATCCGGGGACTAGCGGGGGGGCCCGAGATACGCAGTATTTT
TRBD2	TRBV15	TRBJ2-5	-	18	CATSRGGLAGGRQETQYF	TGTGCCACCAGCAGAGGGGGACTAGCGGGAGGGCGACAAGAGACCCAGTACTTC
-	TRBV9	TRBJ2-1	once	16	CASSVVAGSSYNEQFF	TGTGCCAGCAGCGTAGTGGCAGGGAGCTCCTACAATGAGCAGTTCTTC
-	TRBV28	TRBJ2-7	-	14	CASSLYGGAYEQYF	TGTGCCAGCAGTCTTTACGGAGGGGCCTACGAGCAGTACTTC
TRBD1	TRBV19	TRBJ1-2	-	14	CASSMDRGPYGYTF	TGTGCCAGTAGTATGGACAGGGGTCCCTATGGCTACACCTTC
-	TRBV10-3	TRBJ1-3	-	14	CATSGTPGGNTIYF	TGTGCCACCTCAGGCACTCCAGGAGGAAACACCATATATTTT
-	TRBV12-3/TRBV12-4	TRBJ1-6	-	13	CASSLTVNSPLHF	TGTGCCAGCAGTTTGACGGTCAATTCACCCCTCCACTTT
-	TRBV6-6	TRBJ2-5	-	13	CASSYSWGETQYF	TGTGCCAGCAGTTACTCATGGGGGGAGACCCAGTACTTC
TRBD1	TRBV19	TRBJ1-6	-	15	CASSMDGTGISPLHF	TGTGCCAGTAGTATGGATGGGACAGGGATATCACCCCTCCACTTT
-	TRBV7-9	TRBJ2-2	-	14	CASSPTQNTGELFF	TGTGCCAGCAGCCCGACACAGAACACCGGGGAGCTGTTTTTT
-	TRBV15	TRBJ2-3	-	14	CATRGRAREDTQYF	TGTGCCACCAGGGGCAGGGCGAGAGAAGATACGCAGTATTTT
-	TRBV6-5	TRBJ1-6	-	15	CASSFGSDGVSPLHF	TGTGCCAGCAGTTTTGGTTCGGACGGAGTTTCACCCCTCCACTTT
-	TRBV25-1	TRBJ2-7	-	13	CASRTKGGYEQYF	TGTGCCAGCAGGACCAAGGGGGGATACGAGCAGTACTTC
TRBD1	TRBV9	TRBJ2-1	-	16	CASSEHRDRGHNEQFF	TGTGCCAGCAGCGAGCACCGGGACAGGGGCCACAATGAGCAGTTCTTC
TRBD2	TRBV5-1	TRBJ2-7	-	14	CASSFGEGLNEQYF	TGCGCCAGCAGCTTTGGGGAGGGCCTGAACGAGCAGTACTTC
-	TRBV5-1	TRBJ2-7	once	16	CASSLDFGGALYEQYF	TGCGCCAGCAGCTTGGATTTTGGGGGGGCACTCTACGAGCAGTACTTC
-	TRBV5-1	TRBJ1-1	few	13	CASSLDGTTEAFF	TGCGCCAGCAGCTTGGATGGTACCACTGAAGCTTTCTTT
-	TRBV6-2/TRBV6-3	TRBJ1-2	-	15	CASSYHRVDLYGYTF	TGTGCCAGCAGTTACCACCGGGTCGACCTCTATGGCTACACCTTC
TRBD2	TRBV3-1/TRBV3-2	TRBJ2-1	-	19	CASSQETPAKRLAYNEQFF	TGTGCCAGCAGCCAAGAAACTCCTGCTAAGAGACTAGCGTACAATGAGCAGTTCTTC
-	TRBV18	TRBJ1-1	-	13	CASSQVGDTEAFF	TGTGCCAGCTCACAAGTGGGGGACACTGAAGCTTTCTTT
-	TRBV12-3/TRBV12-4	TRBJ2-7	-	12	CASSFTRYEQYF	TGTGCCAGCAGTTTTACACGATACGAGCAGTACTTC
-	TRBV7-9	TRBJ2-7	-	13	CASSPPGRPYWYF	TGTGCCAGCAGCCCGCCGGGCAGACCGTATTGGTACTTC
-	TRBV10-3	TRBJ1-2	-	15	CAISESGTEIGGYTF	TGTGCCATCAGTGAGTCGGGGACGGAGATTGGGGGCTACACCTTC
-	TRBV6-1	TRBJ2-7	-	16	CASLEGVYLQSYEQYF	TGTGCCAGCCTTGAAGGGGTCTACCTACAATCCTACGAGCAGTACTTC
-	TRBV19	TRBJ2-7	-	12	CATRDSPYEQYF	TGTGCCACACGGGACTCCCCCTACGAGCAGTACTTC
-	TRBV3-1/TRBV3-2	TRBJ1-3	-	15	CASSQGGKTGNTIYF	TGTGCCAGCAGCCAAGGGGGTAAAACTGGAAACACCATATATTTT
TRBD1	TRBV3-1/TRBV3-2	TRBJ1-2	few	14	CASSSQGTGGGYTF	TGTGCCAGCAGCTCCCAGGGGACAGGGGGCGGCTACACCTTC
-	TRBV20-1	TRBJ2-7	-	14	CSASTDNRDYEQYF	TGCAGTGCTAGTACGGATAACAGGGACTACGAGCAGTACTTC
TRBD2	TRBV30	TRBJ2-3	-	12	CAWGTSGDTQYF	TGTGCCTGGGGGACTAGCGGAGATACGCAGTATTTT
TRBD2	TRBV7-6	TRBJ2-1	-	16	CASSPTSGGSYNEQFF	TGTGCCAGCAGCCCAACTAGCGGGGGATCCTACAATGAGCAGTTCTTC
-	TRBV27	TRBJ1-4	-	16	CASSFGAPSTNEKLFF	TGTGCCAGCAGTTTTGGGGCCCCATCAACTAATGAAAAACTGTTTTTT
TRBD1	TRBV6-5	TRBJ1-6	-	15	CASSRDRHFDSPLHF	TGTGCCAGCAGTCGGGACAGACACTTCGATTCACCCCTCCACTTT
TRBD1	TRBV18	TRBJ1-5	-	16	CASSPYGTGSNQPQHF	TGTGCCAGCTCACCGTATGGGACAGGTAGCAATCAGCCCCAGCATTTT
-	TRBV19	TRBJ1-5	-	13	CASSIRGNQPQHF	TGTGCCAGTAGTATACGGGGGAATCAGCCCCAGCATTTT